The T cell receptor beta chain described here comes from a study of T cells in Graves' hyperthyroidism and ophthalmopathy. The CDR3 loop spans 18 amino acids. CDR1 is SGHTA and CDR2 is FQGNSA in the germline V gene. The V end was cut by 5 bases, the J end by 5 bases, with 27 bases between. About this clonotype itself: Its antigen is not identified. One base away lies a much larger clone, so this may be a sequencing read error. The CDR3 ends on some other residue instead of the conserved phenylalanine or tryptophan, so this is likely a read error.

Hyperthyroidism in the patients, aged 18 to 65, was newly diagnosed and under 2 months in duration. Uncontrolled infection, other autoimmune disease, pregnancy or lactation led to exclusion. Clinical symptoms, serum thyroxine and TRAb, thyroid ultrasound and orbital computed tomography together formed the diagnostic basis. Authors of the study amplified TCR beta CDR3 regions from RNA transcripts. Carried out on the TCR CDR3, a first-round RT-PCR used the HTBI primer set. TCRdb re-derived calls from the multiplex PCR reads in MiXCR, one entry per CDR3 protein. This table has around 520,000 distinct CDR3 sequences, roughly an eighth appearing once. Findings of the study overall: Most expanded thyroid clonotypes above 0.001 also appeared in blood.

V gene TRBV7-2 combines with J gene TRBJ1-2, with D perhaps TRBD1 (5 bases). The sample consisted of blood. The sequence was obtained from a young woman with Graves' hyperthyroidism. This CDR3 is CASSPADIAARVWYGYTV. The CDR3 DNA is TGTGCCAGCAGCCCCGCGGACATTGCGGCAAGGGTATGGTATGGCTACACCGTC.